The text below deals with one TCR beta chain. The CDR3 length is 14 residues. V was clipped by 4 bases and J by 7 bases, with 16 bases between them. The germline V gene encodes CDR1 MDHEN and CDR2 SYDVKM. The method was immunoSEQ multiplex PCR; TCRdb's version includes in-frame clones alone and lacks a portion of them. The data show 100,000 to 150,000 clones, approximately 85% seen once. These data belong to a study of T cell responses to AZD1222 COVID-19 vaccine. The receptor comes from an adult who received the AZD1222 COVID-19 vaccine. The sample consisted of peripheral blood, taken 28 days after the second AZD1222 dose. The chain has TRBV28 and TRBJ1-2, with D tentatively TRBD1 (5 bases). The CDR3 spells CASSSPGLTSGYTF. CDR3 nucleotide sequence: TGTGCCAGCAGTTCTCCAGGGTTAACCAGTGGCTACACCTTC.